These 21 T cell receptor beta chains originate from one sample sequenced in a study of T cells in Graves' hyperthyroidism and ophthalmopathy. RNA transcripts were the template for amplifying TCR beta CDR3 regions. The study used the HTBI primer set for a first-round RT-PCR of the TCR CDR3. TCRdb re-called the multiplex PCR reads through MiXCR, storing one row per CDR3 protein. The table shows 750,000 to 900,000 distinct CDR3 sequences, with about two fifths occurring only once. The sequencing input was blood. These receptors originate from a man between 18 and 35 years old with Graves' hyperthyroidism.

The chain employs TRBV7-6 and TRBJ2-5; 12 bases line up with TRBD2. Unmatched junction bases numbered 5, after V lost 5 bases and J lost 4 bases. Germline V CDR1 and CDR2: SGHVS, FNYEAQ. This CDR3 is 15 amino acids long. The CDR3 loop is CASSASGLAGETQYF. The CDR3 DNA sequence: TGTGCCAGCAGCGCGTCGGGACTAGCGGGAGAGACCCAGTACTTC.

The rearrangement uses TRBV10-3 and TRBJ1-5, with 8 bases matching TRBD1. Germline V gene lookup returns CDR1 ENHRY and CDR2 SYGVKD. The CDR3 is 14 amino acids. V lost 10 bases to trimming and J lost 5 bases; unmatched junction nucleotides: 10. The CDR3 is CASSPTGEHQPQHF. The CDR3, as DNA: TGTGCCAGCTCACCGACAGGGGAGCATCAGCCCCAGCATTTT.

This clonotype showed up just a few times. This rearrangement joins TRBV15 to TRBJ1-4; D is undetermined. Germline CDR1 reads LNHNV; CDR2 reads YYDKDF (reference sequence). CDR3 length equals 13 residues. Trimming removed 4 bases from V and 5 bases from J, with 8 bases in between. In DNA form, the CDR3 reads TGTGCCACCAGCATTAAAAAGAATGAAAAACTGTTTTTT. Protein product: CATSIKKNEKLFF.

The chain couples TRBV11-2 to TRBJ2-7, with D maybe TRBD1 (6 bases). Trimming pared 4 bases from V and 4 bases from J, leaving 14 bases between. CDR1 and CDR2 (germline): SGHAT, FQNNGV. The CDR3 is 14 amino acids. The CDR3 DNA reads TGTGCCAGCAGCTCCCGCACACAGGGTTACGAGCAGTACTTC. It encodes CASSSRTQGYEQYF.

The chain recombines TRBV6-5 with TRBJ2-5; possible D gene TRBD2, 6 bases. CDR3 length: 16 residues. V lost 0 bases, J lost 0 bases, and 11 bases lay in between. CDR1 is MNHEY, CDR2 SVGAGI, per germline. DNA for the CDR3: TGTGCCAGCAGTTACTCGGCATTAGCGGACCAAGAGACCCAGTACTTC. Encoded protein: CASSYSALADQETQYF.

This sequence joins TRBV7-9 and TRBJ1-3; D not certain. There are 14 residues in the CDR3. Trimming removed 5 bases at V and 4 bases at J, with 12 bases between. The germline CDR1 and CDR2 sequences are SEHNR and FQNEAQ (reference sequence). CDR3 sequence (DNA): TGTGCCAGCAGCCCCAGTCTAGGCGGAAACACCATATATTTT. Protein sequence: CASSPSLGGNTIYF.

In its sample, this clonotype was seen once. This chain's CDR3 is CSVDAGAGNSPLHF. The CDR3 nucleotides are TGCAGTGTTGACGCGGGGGCTGGTAATTCACCCCTCCACTTT. This chain connects TRBV20-1 to TRBJ1-6; a possible D gene is TRBD1 (6 bases). This CDR3 region has 14 residues. The V gene's germline CDR1 is DFQATT and CDR2 SNEGSKA (reference sequence). V lost 7 bases and J lost 6, with 16 bases in between.

This clonotype was seen only a few times. The genes are TRBV29-1 and TRBJ2-5, with 9 bases lining up with TRBD1. V dropped 6 bases and J dropped 3; count of bases not matched to a gene: 2. The CDR3 consists of 12 residues. CDR1 and CDR2 from the germline V gene are SQVTM and ANQGSEA. The CDR3 DNA follows: TGCAGCGTCCGGACAGGGGAAGAGACCCAGTACTTC. Its protein product is CSVRTGEETQYF.

The chain recombines TRBV2 with TRBJ1-5; tentatively, D is TRBD1 (5 bases). The CDR3 is made up of 14 amino acids. The germline CDR1 and CDR2 sequences are SNHLY and FYNNEI. V lost 3 bases to trimming and J lost 4 bases, with 10 bases between them. CDR3 in DNA: TGTGCCAGCAGTGACAGGGTAAGGAATCAGCCCCAGCATTTT. It specifies CASSDRVRNQPQHF.

The chain carries TRBV25-1 and TRBJ1-1; no definite D call. The CDR3 runs to 12 residues. Germline V lookup: CDR1 MGHDK, CDR2 SYGVNS. Trimming shortened V by 5 bases and J by 5 bases, and 9 bases separated the two germline ends. CDR3 in amino acids: CASSIRRTEAFF. As DNA, the CDR3 is TGTGCCAGCAGTATCAGGAGAACTGAAGCTTTCTTT.

The chain couples TRBV6-5 to TRBJ2-7; TRBD2 aligns across 9 bases. The CDR3 sequence is 15 residues long. Germline loops: CDR1 MNHEY, CDR2 SVGAGI. V trimming: 6 bases; J trimming: 0 bases; junction bases outside the gene matches: 6. CDR3 DNA sequence: TGTGCCAGCAGCGTTCTAGCGGGGTTCTCCTACGAGCAGTACTTC. Protein product: CASSVLAGFSYEQYF.

The gene calls are TRBV5-8 and TRBJ2-5; no reliable D call. Germline V lookup: CDR1 SGHTS, CDR2 YDEGEE. The CDR3 spans 13 residues. V gave up 0 bases and J gave up 8 bases, with 11 bases separating them. The CDR3 DNA sequence: TGTGCCAGCAGCTTGGCGACCTCCATAACCCAGTACTTC. Protein: CASSLATSITQYF.

This clonotype was seen only a few times. This sequence joins TRBV4-2 and TRBJ2-7, with 7 bases matching TRBD1. Germline V gene lookup returns CDR1 LGHNA and CDR2 YNFKEQ. V dropped 5 bases and J dropped 2; count of bases not matched to a gene: 6. The CDR3 totals 14 residues. The CDR3: CASSENRGPYEQYF. The CDR3 DNA sequence: TGTGCCAGCAGCGAGAACAGGGGACCCTACGAGCAGTACTTC.

This clonotype was counted only a few times. The chain recombines TRBV12-3 or TRBV12-4 with TRBJ2-5; 7 bases match TRBD2. V shed 3 bases, J shed 5 bases, and the junction held 12 bases outside the gene matches. The CDR3 is made up of 16 amino acids. The DNA for the CDR3 is TGTGCCAGCAGTTTCCTTAGCGGGCCCGGCGGGGAGACCCAGTACTTC. Its protein is CASSFLSGPGGETQYF.

The V and J genes are TRBV18 and TRBJ1-1; 8 bases are a match to TRBD1. The CDR3 is made up of 14 amino acids. Germline V gene data show CDR1 as KGHSH and CDR2 as LQKENI. Trimming removed 6 bases from V and 7 bases from J; junction bases left unmatched: 10. This CDR3 is CASSVGQGFSEAFF. CDR3 nucleotides: TGTGCCAGCTCGGTCGGACAGGGCTTCAGTGAAGCTTTCTTT.

The chain employs TRBV19 and TRBJ2-5; D ambiguous. V was shortened by 11 bases and J by 14 bases, with 12 bases between the two germline ends. The CDR3 contains 8 residues. The germline V gene has CDR1 LNHDA and CDR2 SQIVND (reference sequence). CDR3 coding DNA: TGTGCCCTCGTACCCCTTTACTTC. It specifies CALVPLYF.

The chain links TRBV7-2 to TRBJ2-5; D is ambiguous. CDR3 size: 14 residues. Looked up from germline, CDR1 is SGHTA and CDR2 is FQGNSA. V lost 3 bases and J 9 bases, leaving 17 bases between the germline ends. CDR3 residues: CASSFNSRSQPQYF. The DNA of the CDR3 is TGTGCCAGCAGCTTCAATTCTAGGTCCCAGCCCCAGTACTTC.

The CDR3 region is CASTLGYSRAETQYF. The CDR3, as DNA: TGTGCCAGCACTCTGGGGTACTCGCGAGCGGAGACCCAGTACTTC. The chain links TRBV12-3 or TRBV12-4 to TRBJ2-5; D unresolved. V was clipped by 7 bases and J by 5 bases, with 20 bases between them. The CDR3 sequence is 15 residues long.

This clonotype showed up just once. The chain uses TRBV6-5 and TRBJ1-2; D unclear. There are 16 residues in the CDR3. The V gene's germline CDR1 is MNHEY and CDR2 SVGAGI. Trimming removed 0 bases from V and 5 bases from J, with 16 bases in between. Here the CDR3 DNA reads TGTGCCAGCAGTTACTCGATAGCGAGTTTTTGGTATGGCTACACCTTC. It is translated as CASSYSIASFWYGYTF.

V is TRBV2 and J is TRBJ2-7, with 12 positions matching TRBD2. V shed 2 bases, J shed 6 bases, and the junction held 8 bases outside the gene matches. CDR1 is SNHLY, CDR2 FYNNEI, per germline. This CDR3 comprises 16 residues. The CDR3 is CASSERSTSGRGEQYF. The CDR3 nucleotides are TGTGCCAGCAGTGAAAGGTCGACTAGCGGGAGAGGCGAGCAGTACTTC.

This clonotype came up many times. This chain links TRBV29-1 with TRBJ2-5; D is perhaps TRBD1 (6 bases). The CDR3 covers 13 residues. The germline CDR1 and CDR2 sequences are SQVTM and ANQGSEA. V dropped 5 bases and J dropped 0 bases, with 10 bases sitting between them. This CDR3 reads CSVSRTDQETQYF. The CDR3 region has the DNA TGCAGCGTTAGCAGGACAGACCAAGAGACCCAGTACTTC.